The next 24 T cell receptor beta chains were all read from a single sample in a study of T-cell reconstitution after alpha-beta-depleted transplantation in children. Preparation of the TCRbeta library was carried out with unique molecular identifiers. TCRdb re-derived calls from the PCR reads in MiXCR, one entry per CDR3 protein. The table records some 640,000 distinct CDR3 sequences, approximately 16% of them present only once. Sequencing used PBMCs from the stem cell graft donor, obtained from the stem cell graft. The receptors shown here come from a human donor who donated a stem cell graft to a child with acute myeloid leukemia.

This clonotype was recorded at least ten times. This rearrangement joins TRBV10-3 to TRBJ1-2; D uncertain. The germline V and J ends were trimmed by 4 bases and 3 bases, with 15 bases remaining between them. Germline CDR1 ENHRY, CDR2 SYGVKD. The CDR3 totals 15 residues. CDR3 residues: CAISVSRAVDYGYTF. CDR3 coding DNA: TGTGCCATCAGTGTTTCCCGGGCGGTAGACTATGGCTACACCTTC.

For this clonotype: One base away lies a much larger clone, so this may be a sequencing read error. The CDR3 ends on some other residue instead of the conserved phenylalanine or tryptophan, so this is likely a read error. The gene calls are TRBV10-3 and TRBJ1-3, with D uncertain. The CDR3 extends over 13 amino acids. The germline V gene has CDR1 ENHRY and CDR2 SYGVKD. Trimming left V 10 bases short and J 0 bases short, with 10 bases between. CDR3 region: CATYSVSGNTIYY. The CDR3 nucleotides read TGTGCCACCTACAGCGTCTCTGGAAACACCATATATTAT.

This clonotype was seen at least ten times. This rearrangement joins TRBV20-1 to TRBJ1-6; D may be TRBD1 (6 bases). CDR1 and CDR2 from the germline V gene are DFQATT and SNEGSKA (reference sequence). V was pared by 6 bases and J by 5 bases, with 14 bases between. CDR3 length: 14 amino acids. This CDR3 is CSATGAGDNSPLHF. In DNA, the CDR3 is TGCAGTGCCACCGGGGCAGGGGATAATTCACCCCTCCACTTT.

This clonotype appeared a few times. The chain carries TRBV7-9 and TRBJ1-6; D might be TRBD1 (5 bases). Germline V gene sequence: CDR1 SEHNR, CDR2 FQNEAQ (reference sequence). The CDR3 totals 15 residues. V dropped 5 bases and J dropped 7 bases, with 15 bases sitting between them. Written as DNA, the CDR3 is TGTGCCAGCAGCCCTGGGCCAGGGAGCAATTCACCCCTCCACTTT. Protein: CASSPGPGSNSPLHF.

This clonotype was picked up many times. The V and J genes are TRBV20-1 and TRBJ2-1; no clear D. Trimming cost V 1 base and J 7 bases, with 11 bases left between them. The CDR3 extends over 13 amino acids. Germline V gene lookup returns CDR1 DFQATT and CDR2 SNEGSKA (reference sequence). CDR3 residues: CSARGPRRNEQFF. CDR3 DNA sequence: TGCAGTGCTAGAGGGCCGCGACGGAATGAGCAGTTCTTC.

This clonotype was seen many times. The J gene is TRBJ2-1, the V gene TRBV4-1, with 7 bases identical to TRBD1. The J segment lost 4 bases and the V segment lost 4 bases, leaving 7 bases of the junction unmatched. Germline CDR1 reads MGHRA; CDR2 reads YSYEKL. The CDR3 is 15 residues long. The CDR3 coding sequence is TGCGCCAGCAGCCCAGACAGGGCCAGGTACAATGAGCAGTTCTTC. It translates to CASSPDRARYNEQFF.

The table lists this clonotype with many counts. The genes are TRBV7-2 and TRBJ1-5, with TRBD1 matching over 8 bases. Germline V gives CDR1 SGHTA, CDR2 FQGNSA. The junction had 7 bases not matched to a gene; V was cut back by 5 bases and J by 7 bases. This CDR3 is built from 14 residues. CDR3 coding DNA: TGTGCCAGCAGCATAGACAGGGGCAGGCAGCCCCAGCATTTT. This sequence encodes CASSIDRGRQPQHF.

Ten or more counts support this clonotype. The chain recombines TRBV20-1 with TRBJ2-7, with 7 bases matching TRBD2. CDR3 length equals 13 residues. From germline, CDR1 is DFQATT and CDR2 SNEGSKA (reference sequence). Trimming at V came to 5 bases and at J to 3 bases, leaving 7 bases not matched to a gene. The CDR3 DNA reads as TGCAGTGCTGGGGGGGGACTTAACTACGAGCAGTACGTC. Amino acid sequence: CSAGGGLNYEQYV.

A single count supports this clonotype. The rearrangement joins TRBV7-9 to TRBJ2-3, with TRBD1 matching 8 bases. This CDR3 contains 15 residues. J lost 0 bases, V lost 5 bases, and 4 bases had no gene match. Per the germline V gene, CDR1 is SEHNR and CDR2 is FQNEAQ (reference sequence). CDR3 protein: CASSQHRGSTDTQYF. The DNA for the CDR3 is TGTGCCAGCAGCCAACACAGGGGGAGCACAGATACGCAGTATTTT.

This clonotype appeared a few times. The chain employs TRBV6-5 and TRBJ2-1, with 7 bases aligning to TRBD1. V shed 2 bases and J 5 bases; nucleotides not matched to a gene: 15. The V gene's germline CDR1 is MNHEY and CDR2 SVGAGI. This CDR3 has 18 amino acids. CDR3: CASSYPPEGPGQNNEQFF. The CDR3 DNA reads as TGTGCCAGCAGTTACCCCCCAGAGGGCCCGGGACAGAACAATGAGCAGTTCTTC.

This chain connects TRBV7-2 to TRBJ2-5, with a possible D match to TRBD1 (6 bases). The germline V gene has CDR1 SGHTA and CDR2 FQGNSA. CDR3 length equals 15 residues. Trimming shortened V by 9 bases and J by 4 bases, and 21 bases separated the two germline ends. CDR3 loop: CASTYRVVFGETQYF. CDR3 sequence (DNA): TGTGCCAGTACTTACAGGGTAGTATTTGGAGAGACCCAGTACTTC. Complete variable domain (other parts from reference TRBV7-2 and TRBJ2-5): GAGVSQSPSNKVTEKGKDVELRCDPISGHTALYWYRQSLGQGLEFLIYFQGNSAPDKSGLPSDRFSAERTGGSVSTLTIQRTQQEDSAVYLCASTYRVVFGETQYFGPGTRLLVL.

This clonotype turned up a few times. J is TRBJ2-7 and V is TRBV30; the D gene is possibly TRBD2 (6 bases). The CDR3 spans 14 residues. The germline V and J ends were trimmed by 0 bases and 3 bases, with 12 bases remaining between them. In germline, CDR1 is GTSNPN, CDR2 SVGIG (reference sequence). CDR3 region: CAWSVMEGIYEQYF. CDR3 DNA: TGTGCCTGGAGTGTAATGGAGGGGATCTACGAGCAGTACTTC.

The V call is TRBV5-5, the J call TRBJ1-2; 7 bases fit TRBD1. The CDR3 runs to 15 residues. From germline, CDR1 is SGHKS and CDR2 YYEKEE (reference sequence). V shed 2 bases, J shed 1 base, and the junction held 5 bases outside the gene matches. This CDR3 is CASSFGTALNYGYTF. As DNA, the CDR3 is TGTGCCAGCAGCTTCGGGACAGCTCTTAACTATGGCTACACCTTC.

This CDR3 reads CSARSPGGGLFGTQYF. CDR3 in DNA: TGCAGTGCTAGAAGCCCGGGGGGGGGGTTGTTTGGTACGCAGTATTTT. V gene TRBV20-1 combines with J gene TRBJ2-3; 8 bases fit TRBD2. After removal of 2 bases from V and 8 bases from J, the junction contained 15 bases not matched to a gene. CDR3 length: 16 residues. From germline, CDR1 is DFQATT and CDR2 SNEGSKA (reference sequence).

The J gene is TRBJ2-5, the V gene TRBV6-2 or TRBV6-3, with D unclear. This CDR3 region has 14 residues. V lost 8 bases, J lost 0 bases, and 13 bases lay in between. CDR1 and CDR2 (germline): MNHEY, SVGEGT. The CDR3 loop is CASRGGRNQETQYF. The CDR3 region has the DNA TGTGCCAGCCGAGGTGGCAGGAACCAAGAGACCCAGTACTTC.

The gene calls are TRBV5-6 and TRBJ2-7; D gene uncertain. V was pared by 4 bases and J by 2 bases, with 13 bases between. This CDR3 spans 14 amino acids. CDR1 is SGHDT and CDR2 is YYEEEE in the germline V gene. The CDR3, as DNA: TGTGCCAGCAGCCGTGAACTTGGGGCCTACGAGCAGTACGTC. This gives the protein CASSRELGAYEQYV.

The V gene is TRBV20-1, the J gene TRBJ2-2; perhaps TRBD2 as D (6 bases). Per the germline V gene, CDR1 is DFQATT and CDR2 is SNEGSKA (reference sequence). CDR3 length equals 14 residues. V was cut by 4 bases and J by 5 bases, with 14 bases left in between. CDR3 bases: TGCAGTGCTACCCGGAATGGGGGGACCGGGGAGCTGTTTTTT. It specifies CSATRNGGTGELFF.

This clonotype was found a few times. The chain carries TRBV30 and TRBJ2-1; D unclear. This CDR3 has 12 amino acids. CDR1 GTSNPN and CDR2 SVGIG come from the germline V gene (reference sequence). Trimming removed 3 bases at V and 3 bases at J, with 6 bases between. The DNA of the CDR3 is TGTGCCTGGAGCCCGGACTACAATGAGCAGTTCTTC. This translates into CAWSPDYNEQFF.

There are a few counts of this clonotype. The chain is built from TRBV7-9 and TRBJ1-1; 9 bases are shared with TRBD1. This CDR3 contains 12 residues. The junction had 4 bases not matched to a gene; V was cut back by 1 base and J by 13 bases. Germline assignment: CDR1 SEHNR and CDR2 FQNEAQ (reference sequence). The CDR3 reads CASSLDDRGVFF. The CDR3, as DNA: TGTGCCAGCAGCTTAGACGACAGGGGGGTTTTCTTT.

This clonotype has only a few counts. The chain links TRBV4-3 to TRBJ2-5; 7 bases line up with TRBD2. CDR3 length equals 16 residues. Trimming removed 3 bases from V and 1 base from J; junction bases left unmatched: 8. Germline CDR1 and CDR2: LGHNA and YSLEER. The CDR3 coding sequence is TGCGCCAGCAGCCAGTATCGGGGGGAAATCCAAGAGACCCAGTACTTC. Its translation is CASSQYRGEIQETQYF.

This clonotype was counted ten times or more. The rearrangement joins TRBV29-1 to TRBJ2-3, with D perhaps TRBD2 (6 bases). Per germline, CDR1 SQVTM and CDR2 ANQGSEA. This CDR3 is built from 12 residues. V was shortened by 3 bases and J by 4 bases, with 8 bases between the two germline ends. CDR3 in DNA: TGCAGCGTTGACTCGGGAGCAGATACGCAGTATTTT. Amino acid sequence: CSVDSGADTQYF.

The chain joins TRBV7-8 to TRBJ1-5, with no clear D. The CDR3 length is 12 residues. Germline V CDR1 and CDR2: SGHVS, FQNEAQ. The ends were cut back, 6 bases at V and 6 bases at J, with 9 bases in the middle. The DNA for the CDR3 is TGTGCCAGCAGTTTCGCGATTCAGCCCCAGCATTTT. It is translated as CASSFAIQPQHF.

The V gene is TRBV19, the J gene TRBJ2-1; D is perhaps TRBD1 (6 bases). Germline CDR1 reads LNHDA; CDR2 reads SQIVND (reference sequence). CDR3 length: 15 residues. The V end was cut by 5 bases, the J end by 4 bases, with 15 bases between. The CDR3 DNA follows: TGTGCCAGTAGTGGTAGGGCAGGGGATTACAATGAGCAGTTCTTC. Protein: CASSGRAGDYNEQFF.

This clonotype was seen only a few times. This chain connects TRBV7-2 to TRBJ2-3, with 8 bases identical to TRBD2. Losses at the gene ends were 6 bases for V and 0 bases for J; bases not matched to a gene: 8. The CDR3 has 16 amino acids. Germline assignment: CDR1 SGHTA and CDR2 FQGNSA. DNA of the CDR3: TGTGCCAGCAGTCAAACGACTAGCGTTAGCACAGATACGCAGTATTTT. This gives the protein CASSQTTSVSTDTQYF.